The 5 T cell receptor beta chains listed next were all sequenced from one sample in a study of blood T cells in healthy people across ages. Next came a second PCR, run for about 7 to 11 cycles, which used a sample-barcoded 5' primer along with a J-beta primer mix. MiXCR, run by TCRdb on the 5' RACE reads, gives a single entry per CDR3 protein. Counted here are hundreds of thousands of distinct CDR3 sequences, approximately 30% occurring once; the ten biggest clones make up approximately 14%. Material: blood. All receptors derive from a woman older than 75 in good health.

The chain employs TRBV7-3 and TRBJ2-1; TRBD2 agrees at 8 bases. The CDR3 consists of 17 residues. The trim removed 4 bases at V and 2 bases at J, leaving 10 bases unmatched. CDR1 and CDR2 from the germline V gene are SGHTA and FQGTGA. The CDR3 DNA reads TGTGCCAGCAGCTCCTACGGGAGGGGGGCCGCCTACAATGAGCAGTTCTTC. Its protein product is CASSSYGRGAAYNEQFF.

Note on this clonotype: This could be a read error, since a much larger clone is one nucleotide away. This chain links TRBV29-1 with TRBJ2-1; 7 bases agree with TRBD2. Germline V gene sequence: CDR1 SQVTM, CDR2 ANQGSEA. J gave up 7 bases and V 4 bases, and 13 bases lay outside the gene matches. The CDR3 consists of 15 residues. As DNA, the CDR3 is TGCAGCGTTGCAATGGGCGGGGGAATCAGAAATGAGCAGTTCTTC. Translation: CSVAMGGGIRNEQFF.

This clonotype came up a few times. The rearrangement joins TRBV20-1 to TRBJ2-7; TRBD2 agrees at 7 bases. The CDR3 is made up of 15 amino acids. Germline CDR1 and CDR2: DFQATT and SNEGSKA (reference sequence). V lost 4 bases to trimming and J lost 0 bases; unmatched junction nucleotides: 9. The CDR3 protein is CSAISAGVSSYEQYF. The CDR3 bases are TGCAGTGCTATATCGGCGGGAGTTAGCTCCTACGAGCAGTACTTC.

The chain couples TRBV2 to TRBJ2-3, with 12 bases aligning to TRBD2. V was pared by 0 bases and J by 6 bases, with 10 bases of the junction left unmatched. Germline-derived CDR1 and CDR2 are SNHLY and FYNNEI. The CDR3 is 18 amino acids. The CDR3 reads CASSEASTSGSRLDTQYF. As DNA, the CDR3 is TGTGCCAGCAGTGAAGCGTCGACTAGCGGGAGCCGTTTGGATACGCAGTATTTT.

This clonotype appeared many times. The chain is built from TRBV24-1 and TRBJ2-3; D not certain. V dropped 4 bases and J dropped 0 bases, with 13 bases sitting between them. Germline V gene data show CDR1 as KGHDR and CDR2 as SFDVKD. The CDR3 sequence is 16 residues long. CDR3: CATSDPQPTSTDTQYF. In nucleotides, the CDR3 is TGTGCCACCAGTGACCCACAGCCTACTAGCACAGATACGCAGTATTTT.